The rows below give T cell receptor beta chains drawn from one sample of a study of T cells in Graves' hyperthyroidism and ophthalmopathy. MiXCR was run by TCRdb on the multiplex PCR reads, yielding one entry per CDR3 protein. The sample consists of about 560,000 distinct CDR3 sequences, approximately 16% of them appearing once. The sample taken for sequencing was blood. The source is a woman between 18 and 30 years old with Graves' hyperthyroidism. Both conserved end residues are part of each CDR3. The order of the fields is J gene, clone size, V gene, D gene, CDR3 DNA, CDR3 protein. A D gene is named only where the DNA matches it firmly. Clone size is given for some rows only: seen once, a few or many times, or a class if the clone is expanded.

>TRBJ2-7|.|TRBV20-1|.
TGCAGTGCCGAGTTACAGGGATTCTACGAGCAGTACTTC
CSAELQGFYEQYF
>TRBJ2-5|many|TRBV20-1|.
TGCAGTGCTAGGCGTACGAGCGCCCAAGAGACCCAGTACTTC
CSARRTSAQETQYF
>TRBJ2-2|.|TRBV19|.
TGTGCCAGTACTGGGACTTCGAACACCGGGGAGCTGTTTTTT
CASTGTSNTGELFF
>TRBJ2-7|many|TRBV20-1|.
TGCAGTGCTAGTGGGCCTAGCGCAACCTACGAGCAGTACTTC
CSASGPSATYEQYF
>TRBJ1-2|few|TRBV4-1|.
TGCGCCAGCAGCCAGTCCCCCGGACAGTGGTATGGCTACACCTTC
CASSQSPGQWYGYTF
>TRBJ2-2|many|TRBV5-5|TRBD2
TGTGCCAGCAGCTTGGTACCTAGCGGTAACACCGGGGAGCTGTTTTTT
CASSLVPSGNTGELFF
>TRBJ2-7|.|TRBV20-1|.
TGCAGTGCTAGTGCCCCAAGAACCTACGAGCAGTACTTC
CSASAPRTYEQYF
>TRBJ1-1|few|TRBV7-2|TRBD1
TGTGCCAGCAGACAGGACAGGCCCCGGAACACTGAAGCTTTCTTT
CASRQDRPRNTEAFF
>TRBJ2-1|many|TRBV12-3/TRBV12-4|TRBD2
TGTGCCAGCAGCATCCGGACTAGCGGGAGGACCAATGAGCAGTTCTTC
CASSIRTSGRTNEQFF
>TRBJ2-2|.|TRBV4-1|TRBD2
TGCGCCAGCAGCCGAGCGGGAGCCGGGGAGCTGTTTTTT
CASSRAGAGELFF
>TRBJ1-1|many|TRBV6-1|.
TGTGCCTGCACTATGCCAGTGGGTGAAGCTTTCTTT
CACTMPVGEAFF
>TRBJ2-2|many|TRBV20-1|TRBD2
TGCAGTGCTAGAGATCTCGGGGTAGCGGGAGATACCGGGGAGCTGTTTTTT
CSARDLGVAGDTGELFF
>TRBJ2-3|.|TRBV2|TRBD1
TGTGCCAGCAGTTCAAACCCGGGACAGGGGTTGGCAGATACGCAGTATTTT
CASSSNPGQGLADTQYF
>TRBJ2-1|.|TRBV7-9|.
TGTGCCAGCAGCTTAGAACTAGCATACAATGAGCAGTTCTTC
CASSLELAYNEQFF
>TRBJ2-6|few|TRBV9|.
TGTGCCAGCAGCGTAGGTGGGGCCAACGTCCTGACTTTC
CASSVGGANVLTF
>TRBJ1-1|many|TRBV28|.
TGTGCCAGCAGTTTTAGACAGGACACTGAAGCTTTCTTT
CASSFRQDTEAFF
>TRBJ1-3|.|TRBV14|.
TGTGCCAGCAGCCAAGCAGCGTTCACCATATATTTT
CASSQAAFTIYF
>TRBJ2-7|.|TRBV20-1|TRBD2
TGCAGTGCCAGTAGCGGGAGCTCTAGCTACGAGCAGTACTTC
CSASSGSSSYEQYF
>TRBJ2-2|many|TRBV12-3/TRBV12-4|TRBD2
TGTGCCAGCAGGGACACTAGCGGGGGAGGGGTCGGGGAGCTGTTTTTT
CASRDTSGGGVGELFF
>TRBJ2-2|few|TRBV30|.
TGTGCCTGGAGTGCGGGGATGACCGGGGAGCTGTTTTTT
CAWSAGMTGELFF
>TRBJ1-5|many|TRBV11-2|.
TGTGCCAGCAGCGTCAGGCGGGGGGCAAAGCCCCAGCATTTT
CASSVRRGAKPQHF
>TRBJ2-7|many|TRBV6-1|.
TGTGCCAGCAGTAAGCAGCAAGGCCCCCTTCTTGGGGAGCAGTACTTC
CASSKQQGPLLGEQYF
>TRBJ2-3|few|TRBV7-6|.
TGTGCCAGCAGCTTATTAGTCGCAGGGGAGGATACGCAGTATTTT
CASSLLVAGEDTQYF
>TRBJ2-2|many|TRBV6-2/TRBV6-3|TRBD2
TGTGCCAGCAGTTACTCGACTAGCGGGAGCGGGGAGCTGTTTTTT
CASSYSTSGSGELFF
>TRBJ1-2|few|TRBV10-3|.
TGTGCCATCAGTGAGAGGCAGGGGAGTGGCGACTATGGCTACACCTTC
CAISERQGSGDYGYTF
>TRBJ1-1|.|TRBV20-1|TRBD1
TGCAGTGCCGGGGACAGGGGAAAGAACACTGAAGCTTTCTTT
CSAGDRGKNTEAFF
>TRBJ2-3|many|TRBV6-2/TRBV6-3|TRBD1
TGTGCCAGCAGTTACAGGGGGCAGGCAGATACGCAGTATTTT
CASSYRGQADTQYF
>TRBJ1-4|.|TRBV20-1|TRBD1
TGCAGTGCAGTGGGGACAGCAACTAATGAAAAACTGTTTTTT
CSAVGTATNEKLFF
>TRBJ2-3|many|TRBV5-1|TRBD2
TGCGCCAGCAGCTTGGCGCTAGCGGGGGGGCGGAATACGCAGTATTTT
CASSLALAGGRNTQYF
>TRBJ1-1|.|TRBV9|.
TGTGCCAGCACATCACGGGCAGTTTATGGTGAAGCTTTCTTT
CASTSRAVYGEAFF
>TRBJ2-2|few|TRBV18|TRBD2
TGTGCCAGCTCACAGGGACTAGCGGCGAACACCGGGGAGCTGTTTTTT
CASSQGLAANTGELFF
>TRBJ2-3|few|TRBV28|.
TGTGCCAGCTGGGTGGGCACAGATACGCAGTATTTT
CASWVGTDTQYF
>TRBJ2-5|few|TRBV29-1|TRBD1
TGCAGCGCCTCGACAGGGCGGGAGACCCAGTACTTC
CSASTGRETQYF
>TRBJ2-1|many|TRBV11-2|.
TGTGCCAGCAGCTCCAATTGGGGAGGGGGCAATGAGCAGTTCTTC
CASSSNWGGGNEQFF
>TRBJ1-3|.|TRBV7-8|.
TGTGCCAGCAGCCGACGGCGCTCTGGAAACACCATATATTTT
CASSRRRSGNTIYF
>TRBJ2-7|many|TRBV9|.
TGTGCCAGCAGCGTAGCTGGGGGAACGGTTGAGCAGTACTTC
CASSVAGGTVEQYF
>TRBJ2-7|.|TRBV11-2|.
TGTGCCAGCAGCTTTCGGGACGGGAGCTCCTACGAGCAGTACTTC
CASSFRDGSSYEQYF
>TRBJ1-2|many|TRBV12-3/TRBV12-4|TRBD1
TGTGCCAGCAGTTTTATGGGACAGGGTTTTTTTGGCTACACCTTC
CASSFMGQGFFGYTF
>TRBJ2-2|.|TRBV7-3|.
TGTGCCAGCAGCTTAGATCCTAGTGAGAGAACCGGGGAGCTGTTTTTT
CASSLDPSERTGELFF
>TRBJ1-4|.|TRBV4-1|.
TGCGCCAGCAGCCAACAGACAGCAACTAATGAAAAACTGTTTTTT
CASSQQTATNEKLFF
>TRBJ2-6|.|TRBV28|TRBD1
TGTGCCAGCAGTTTTGGGACAGGAATAAGCTCTGGGGCCAACGTCCTGACTTTC
CASSFGTGISSGANVLTF
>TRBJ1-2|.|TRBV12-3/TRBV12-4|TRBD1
TGTGCCAGCAGTTTTGGGGCAGGGGGAGGCAACTATGGCTACACCTTC
CASSFGAGGGNYGYTF
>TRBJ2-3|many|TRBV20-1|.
TGCAGTGCAAAACAGGGAATAGATACGCAGTATTTT
CSAKQGIDTQYF
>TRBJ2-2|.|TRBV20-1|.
TGCAGTGCTACTCGAGAGGGAACCGGGGAGCTGTTTTTT
CSATREGTGELFF
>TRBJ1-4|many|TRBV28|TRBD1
TGTGCCAGCAACCTAGGGGGCGCGACTAATGAAAAACTGTTTTTT
CASNLGGATNEKLFF
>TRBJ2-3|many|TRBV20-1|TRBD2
TGCAGTGCGATCGTTAGCGGGGGCACAGATACGCAGTATTTT
CSAIVSGGTDTQYF